The text below deals with one T cell receptor (beta chain). Per the study methods: Researchers report that nucleated cell counts were estimated from reference gene primer amplification. Sequencing used immunoSEQ multiplex PCR; TCRdb keeps in-frame clones, though not all of them. V, J and clone size derive from that table, while D and trimming were established from the DNA sequence. The table records about 330,000 clones, more than 85% of them present only once. The data originate from a study of blood T cell repertoires in COVID-19. Study-wide background: Sources were T cells, B-cell-depleted T cells, or PBMCs; the material itself was cDNA or gDNA.

Participant-reported clinical history was the basis for cohort assignment. What the recovered Cohort 3 donors had was two negative PCRs, clearance, or symptom resolution. CDR1 is SGHTA, CDR2 FQGNSA, per germline. V lost 8 bases to trimming and J lost 2 bases; unmatched junction nucleotides: 8. CDR3 length: 15 amino acids. The origin of this receptor is a woman in her thirties who had recovered from COVID-19. The J gene is TRBJ2-2, the V gene TRBV7-2; 7 bases are a match to TRBD1. Sequences were obtained from PBMCs or T cells enriched from blood (not recorded which). Here the CDR3 DNA reads TGTGCCAGCCAACGACAGGGTGGTAACACCGGGGAGCTGTTTTTT. It encodes CASQRQGGNTGELFF.